The sequence of this T cell receptor (beta chain) was determined in a study of CD8 T cells in ankylosing spondylitis. General study findings and limits: About 8 highly homologous variants formed a TCR beta motif that appeared characteristic of ankylosing spondylitis blood. Significant enrichment of disease-linked clones was reported in matched ankylosing spondylitis synovial fluid.

Comments on this clonotype: Its target is unknown.

The CDR3 contains 16 residues. Per germline, CDR1 SGHDT and CDR2 YYEEEE. Losses at the gene ends were 4 bases for V and 5 bases for J; bases not matched to a gene: 14. Molecular-barcoded quantitative 5'-RACE produced these TCR beta libraries. Each CDR3 protein gets one entry after TCRdb re-called the 5' RACE reads with MiXCR. The sample holds over 600,000 distinct CDR3 sequences, 15% to 20% seen once. The sample was blood, either unsorted or a sorted T cell fraction (not recorded which). The rearrangement links TRBV5-6 to TRBJ1-1, with 7 bases aligning to TRBD1. This TCR was recovered from a male donor with ankylosing spondylitis. The CDR3 nucleotides read TGTGCCAGCAGCCAAGGGGCTCGTAAGGGGGCTACTGAAGCTTTCTTT. It yields the protein CASSQGARKGATEAFF.